This T cell receptor (beta chain) came from a study of CD8 T cells in ankylosing spondylitis. Study-wide points: It appeared that ankylosing spondylitis blood was characterized by a TCR beta motif of several highly homologous variants.

Via MiXCR, TCRdb re-called the 5' RACE reads, giving one row per CDR3 protein. The sample lists some 800,000 distinct CDR3 sequences; 10% to 15% were seen once. On this clonotype itself: The antigen remains undetermined.

The CDR3 covers 16 residues. Trimming removed 0 bases from V and 4 bases from J, with 14 bases in between. Per the germline V gene, CDR1 is MNHEY and CDR2 is SVGAGI. The sequence came from a male donor with ankylosing spondylitis. The chain couples TRBV6-5 to TRBJ2-3; D possibly matches TRBD1 or TRBD2 (5 bases each). Material: blood, either unsorted or a sorted T cell fraction (not recorded which). CDR3 region: CASSYSWDPGSDTQYF. The CDR3 DNA is TGTGCCAGCAGTTACTCGTGGGACCCGGGTTCAGATACGCAGTATTTT.